The rows below give T cell receptor beta chains drawn from one sample of a study of shared clonotypes between healthy human individuals. The data were produced by immunoSEQ multiplex PCR, yet TCRdb's version contains in-frame clones alone and is incomplete. The sample includes about 600,000 clones, around 78% of them seen just once. The sequenced material came from PBMCs. These receptors all come from a woman aged 40 to 50 in good health. Some clones in this sample may be carry-over from other donors' samples. Both conserved end residues are part of each CDR3.

CDR3 length,J gene,V gene,CDR3 protein
15,TRBJ2-7,TRBV7-8,CASSSRLAGSYEQYF
14,TRBJ2-7,TRBV29-1,CSVVLALAGNEQYF
16,TRBJ2-3,TRBV2,CASSLRLAKSTDTQYF
15,TRBJ1-5,TRBV6-6,CASSRGGLGNQPQHF
15,TRBJ2-6,TRBV6-5,CASSSGISGANVLTF
16,TRBJ1-2,TRBV19,CASSYGGRELNHGYTF
15,TRBJ1-1,TRBV6-1,CASSEVAGQGFEAFF
14,TRBJ2-7,TRBV11-2,CASSLVGASYEQYF
15,TRBJ2-5,TRBV25-1,CASIRTGVEVETQYF
12,TRBJ2-7,TRBV30,CAWSVSRDEQYF
14,TRBJ2-7,TRBV30,CAWSRLAGSYEQYF
15,TRBJ2-2,TRBV5-4,CASSGRTANTGELFF
14,TRBJ2-7,TRBV18,CASSQNQQGGEQYF
15,TRBJ2-1,TRBV7-9,CASSLRAGQRNEQFF
15,TRBJ2-3,TRBV27,CASSRTVFSTDTQYF
14,TRBJ1-3,TRBV13,CASSSRGQGNTIYF
16,TRBJ2-6,TRBV10-3,CAITGQGAAGANVLTF
13,TRBJ1-1,TRBV14,CASSQVVMTEAFF
17,TRBJ2-7,TRBV28,CASRGLVDPRGGYEQYF
15,TRBJ2-3,TRBV12-5,CASGLLGGSTDTQYF
14,TRBJ1-1,TRBV10-3,CAISPGQTNTEAFF
13,TRBJ1-1,TRBV7-2,CASSFSGNTEAFF
13,TRBJ1-1,TRBV5-4,CASSLGGNTEAFF
14,TRBJ1-1,TRBV5-1,CASSLGGQNTEAFF
13,TRBJ2-1,TRBV28,CASSFSGNNEQFF
12,-,TRBV30,CAWSVPVTELFF
15,TRBJ2-2,TRBV5-1,CASSLGLAETGELFF
17,TRBJ2-3,TRBV18,CASSPEVTTSATDTQYF
13,TRBJ1-1,TRBV5-1,CASSLVADTEAFF
15,TRBJ1-5,TRBV19,CASSIGGGSNQPQHF
14,TRBJ2-3,TRBV28,CASSSQRETDTQYF
16,TRBJ1-2,TRBV18,CASSPQPSGRGPGYTF
15,TRBJ2-5,TRBV11-2,CASSLGVTSSETQYF
17,TRBJ1-5,TRBV28,CASSFTIYRGPTQPQHF
11,TRBJ2-2,TRBV7-3,CASSLTGELFF
15,TRBJ1-1,TRBV7-3,CASSLVGPMNTEAFF
16,TRBJ2-7,TRBV19,CASSSRQAESSYEQYF
16,TRBJ2-5,TRBV5-4,CASSQEAGTGGETQYF
15,TRBJ2-7,TRBV28,CASSSWAVNSYEQYF
14,TRBJ1-1,TRBV5-4,CASSLSADIAEAFF
14,TRBJ2-3,TRBV5-4,CASSLRDPTDTQYF
13,TRBJ1-2,TRBV30,CAWSEVQGDGYTF
18,TRBJ2-5,TRBV18,CASSIRPFRGLYQETQYF
15,TRBJ2-2,TRBV2,CASQEGQKNTGELFF
14,TRBJ2-6,TRBV15,CATRASSGANVLTF
14,TRBJ1-2,TRBV27,CASSALTGGSGYTF
17,TRBJ1-2,TRBV18,CASSPLSRTGDRDGYTF
12,TRBJ1-1,TRBV11-2,CASSFRVDEAFF
14,TRBJ2-7,TRBV7-9,CASSLGGFSYEQYF
13,TRBJ2-1,TRBV28,CASRASGIGEQFF
14,TRBJ1-2,TRBV19,CASSIGAENYGYTF